The rows below give T cell receptor beta chains drawn from one sample of a study of response to subunit inactivated influenza vaccine. TCRdb passed the RT-PCR reads through MiXCR, listing each CDR3 protein once. The sample contains under 200,000 distinct CDR3 sequences, approximately 12% of which appear only once. These data were also reused for a study on T cells expressing NK-cell markers.

Sequencing was performed on CD8+ T cells sorted from PBMCs, taken approximately 13 days after vaccination. Receptors were obtained from a man aged 50-60 years who received an inactivated influenza vaccine. CDR3s include the opening cysteine and the closing phenylalanine or tryptophan. A D gene is named only where the DNA matches it firmly. The size entry is marked missing in some rows and otherwise reads once, few, many or a size class.

D gene: TRBD1; clone size: -; V gene: TRBV4-3; J gene: TRBJ2-1; CDR3 DNA: TGCGCCAGCAGCCAAGGGACAGGGTTCTATGAGCAGTTCTTC; CDR3 protein: CASSQGTGFYEQFF
D gene: TRBD1; clone size: -; V gene: TRBV6-2/TRBV6-3; J gene: TRBJ1-2; CDR3 DNA: TGTGCCAGCAGTTACTCCATTGGGACAGACCCTAACTATGGCTACACCTTC; CDR3 protein: CASSYSIGTDPNYGYTF
D gene: -; clone size: many; V gene: TRBV5-5; J gene: TRBJ2-7; CDR3 DNA: TGTGCCAGCAGCGGGTCCTACGAGCAGTACTTC; CDR3 protein: CASSGSYEQYF
D gene: TRBD1; clone size: -; V gene: TRBV29-1; J gene: TRBJ1-1; CDR3 DNA: TGCAGCGTGGAGACAGGGGGGTTCGCTGAAGCTTTCTTT; CDR3 protein: CSVETGGFAEAFF
D gene: -; clone size: few; V gene: TRBV13; J gene: TRBJ2-3; CDR3 DNA: TGTGCCAGCAGCCCAAATCGACCTGGCCCCCAGTATTTT; CDR3 protein: CASSPNRPGPQYF
D gene: -; clone size: -; V gene: TRBV12-3/TRBV12-4; J gene: TRBJ1-5; CDR3 DNA: TGTGCCAGCAGTTTGGACGGGGGCAATCAGCCCCAGCATTTT; CDR3 protein: CASSLDGGNQPQHF
D gene: -; clone size: many; V gene: TRBV29-1; J gene: TRBJ2-3; CDR3 DNA: TGCAGCGTTGCCGGTTCAACGAGGGGAATAGATACGCAGTATTTT; CDR3 protein: CSVAGSTRGIDTQYF
D gene: -; clone size: few; V gene: TRBV4-1; J gene: TRBJ2-1; CDR3 DNA: TGCGCCAGCAGCCTATCCGGGACCGCGCAGTTCTTC; CDR3 protein: CASSLSGTAQFF
D gene: -; clone size: few; V gene: TRBV28; J gene: TRBJ1-6; CDR3 DNA: TGTGCCAGCAGTTTGGGTCTCTATAATTCACCCCTCCACTTT; CDR3 protein: CASSLGLYNSPLHF
D gene: -; clone size: few; V gene: TRBV25-1; J gene: TRBJ1-1; CDR3 DNA: TGTGCCAGCAGTGATCTAAGGGGAGCCACTGAAGCTTTCTTT; CDR3 protein: CASSDLRGATEAFF
D gene: TRBD1; clone size: -; V gene: TRBV15; J gene: TRBJ1-5; CDR3 DNA: TGTGCCACCGCACAGGGGGCATCGGGTCAGCCCCAGCATTTT; CDR3 protein: CATAQGASGQPQHF
D gene: -; clone size: many; V gene: TRBV5-1; J gene: TRBJ2-7; CDR3 DNA: TGCGCCAGCAGCTTGTCCTCGGGACCGAACTCCTACGAGCAGTACTTC; CDR3 protein: CASSLSSGPNSYEQYF
D gene: -; clone size: few; V gene: TRBV5-5; J gene: TRBJ1-2; CDR3 DNA: TGTGCCAGCAGCTTGACACCTCTAAACTATGGCTACACCTTC; CDR3 protein: CASSLTPLNYGYTF
D gene: TRBD2; clone size: -; V gene: TRBV7-6; J gene: TRBJ2-3; CDR3 DNA: TGTGCCAGCAGCTTAGAGGCTAGCGGGGGGACATACACAGATACGCAGTATTTT; CDR3 protein: CASSLEASGGTYTDTQYF
D gene: TRBD1; clone size: few; V gene: TRBV6-1; J gene: TRBJ2-1; CDR3 DNA: TGTGCCAGCAACCCGGGACAGGCCCCATGGAATGAGCAGTTCTTC; CDR3 protein: CASNPGQAPWNEQFF
D gene: -; clone size: -; V gene: TRBV27; J gene: TRBJ1-5; CDR3 DNA: TGTGCCAGCAGTTTTGTGGGGGGCAATCAGCCCCAGCATTTT; CDR3 protein: CASSFVGGNQPQHF
D gene: TRBD1; clone size: few; V gene: TRBV20-1; J gene: TRBJ2-7; CDR3 DNA: TGCAGTGCTTCGTCTCCGGGACAGGGATCCGAGCAGTACTTC; CDR3 protein: CSASSPGQGSEQYF
D gene: TRBD2; clone size: few; V gene: TRBV7-9; J gene: TRBJ2-7; CDR3 DNA: TGTGCCAGCAGCCCCCCTCGACTAGCGGGCCACGAGCAGTACTTC; CDR3 protein: CASSPPRLAGHEQYF
D gene: -; clone size: many; V gene: TRBV9; J gene: TRBJ2-1; CDR3 DNA: TGTGCCAGCAGCGTAGCCGCCTTAGGGGCCTACAATGAGCAGTTCTTC; CDR3 protein: CASSVAALGAYNEQFF
D gene: TRBD1; clone size: few; V gene: TRBV5-1; J gene: TRBJ1-5; CDR3 DNA: TGCGCCAGCAGCTTGGGGGGACAGGGGAAAGATCAGCCCCAGCATTTT; CDR3 protein: CASSLGGQGKDQPQHF
D gene: -; clone size: few; V gene: TRBV6-2/TRBV6-3; J gene: TRBJ2-7; CDR3 DNA: TGTGCCAGCAGTTACTCCGGGACACTCTACTACGAGCAGTACTTC; CDR3 protein: CASSYSGTLYYEQYF
D gene: -; clone size: few; V gene: TRBV4-2; J gene: TRBJ2-1; CDR3 DNA: TGTGCCAGCAGCCAAGACTCGCCGGCGGGATACAATGAGCAGTTCTTC; CDR3 protein: CASSQDSPAGYNEQFF
D gene: -; clone size: few; V gene: TRBV7-8; J gene: TRBJ2-7; CDR3 DNA: TGTGCCAGCAGCTTAGGCCCCGGACAGTCCCCCGAGCAGTACTTC; CDR3 protein: CASSLGPGQSPEQYF
D gene: -; clone size: many; V gene: TRBV12-3/TRBV12-4; J gene: TRBJ2-3; CDR3 DNA: TGTGCCACAGGGGGGGGGGTCACAGATACGCAGTATTTT; CDR3 protein: CATGGGVTDTQYF
D gene: -; clone size: -; V gene: TRBV11-1; J gene: TRBJ2-3; CDR3 DNA: TGTGCCAGCAGCTTTCTCGGGAGTTTTGACACAGATACGCAGTATTTT; CDR3 protein: CASSFLGSFDTDTQYF
D gene: -; clone size: -; V gene: TRBV9; J gene: TRBJ1-4; CDR3 DNA: TGTGCCAGCAGCGGGGGGGATTACTCGACTAATGAAAAACTGTTTTTT; CDR3 protein: CASSGGDYSTNEKLFF
D gene: -; clone size: few; V gene: TRBV6-2/TRBV6-3; J gene: TRBJ2-7; CDR3 DNA: TGTGCCAGCAGTACGGACAGAAACTACGAGCAGTACTTC; CDR3 protein: CASSTDRNYEQYF
D gene: TRBD2; clone size: -; V gene: TRBV27; J gene: TRBJ2-3; CDR3 DNA: TGTGCCAGCAGTTTACCGGGGGGACCAGGCACAGATACGCAGTATTTT; CDR3 protein: CASSLPGGPGTDTQYF
D gene: -; clone size: few; V gene: TRBV6-2/TRBV6-3; J gene: TRBJ2-1; CDR3 DNA: TGTGCCAGCACCCCCTTTTCGGAGATCGGTGAGCAGTTCTTC; CDR3 protein: CASTPFSEIGEQFF
D gene: TRBD1; clone size: -; V gene: TRBV6-1; J gene: TRBJ2-7; CDR3 DNA: TGTGCCAGCAGTGCTTGGGGACAGGGAACCTACGAGCAGTACTTC; CDR3 protein: CASSAWGQGTYEQYF
D gene: TRBD2; clone size: -; V gene: TRBV3-1; J gene: TRBJ2-1; CDR3 DNA: TGTGCCAGCAGCCAAGGACTAGCGGGGGGGGATGAGCAGTTCTTC; CDR3 protein: CASSQGLAGGDEQFF
D gene: TRBD1; clone size: -; V gene: TRBV6-2/TRBV6-3; J gene: TRBJ2-2; CDR3 DNA: TGTGCCAGCAGCCACAACCCCACCCTCTACAGGGGAGACGACGGGGAGCTGTTTTTT; CDR3 protein: CASSHNPTLYRGDDGELFF
D gene: TRBD2; clone size: -; V gene: TRBV13; J gene: TRBJ2-3; CDR3 DNA: TGTGCCAGCAGCACGGGACTAGGAATTACAGATACGCAGTATTTT; CDR3 protein: CASSTGLGITDTQYF
D gene: -; clone size: few; V gene: TRBV18; J gene: TRBJ1-4; CDR3 DNA: TGTGCCAGCTCACCAACTACTAATGAAAAACTGTTTTTT; CDR3 protein: CASSPTTNEKLFF
D gene: -; clone size: few; V gene: TRBV10-3; J gene: TRBJ2-1; CDR3 DNA: TGTGCCATCGCTGGGACCTACAATGAGCAGTTCTTC; CDR3 protein: CAIAGTYNEQFF
D gene: TRBD2; clone size: -; V gene: TRBV15; J gene: TRBJ2-1; CDR3 DNA: TGTGCCACCAGCCCAGGGACTAGCGGGATGAATGAGCAGTTCTTC; CDR3 protein: CATSPGTSGMNEQFF
D gene: TRBD2; clone size: -; V gene: TRBV11-2; J gene: TRBJ2-4; CDR3 DNA: TGTGCCAGCAGTTACCACGGGACTAGCTCACATAACATTCAGTACTTC; CDR3 protein: CASSYHGTSSHNIQYF
D gene: -; clone size: few; V gene: TRBV20-1; J gene: TRBJ2-3; CDR3 DNA: TGCAGTGCTAGAGGTTGGTCCTCTATGGGCGGAAGCACAGATACGCAGTATTTT; CDR3 protein: CSARGWSSMGGSTDTQYF
D gene: -; clone size: few; V gene: TRBV12-3/TRBV12-4; J gene: TRBJ2-1; CDR3 DNA: TGTGCCAGCAGTCTACTAGAGCAGTTCTTC; CDR3 protein: CASSLLEQFF